This TCR beta chain was documented in a study of T cells in Graves' hyperthyroidism and ophthalmopathy (dated by TCRdb to the late 2010s). For context, the study as a whole: Peripheral blood was collected at initial diagnosis, before any treatment. The roughly 99 discovery patients were divided at random into training and test sets in a 7:3 ratio. After blood sampling, hyperthyroidism patients were treated with methimazole at a starting dose of 30 mg daily, and ophthalmopathy patients were treated with high-dose intravenous methylprednisolone. In addition, the study compared T-cell repertoires in thyroid tissue and in blood from 6 or 7 Graves' hyperthyroidism patients. The paper reports TCR Vbeta CDR3 sequencing of 135 peripheral blood samples: some 44 ophthalmopathy, roughly 80 hyperthyroidism and 17 progressor patients. Whether ophthalmopathy could be predicted prospectively was tested in an independent validation cohort made up of 18 to 20 hyperthyroidism patients plus 17 patients who later progressed to ophthalmopathy. To identify distinguishing TCR V-J signatures, a discovery cohort of 90 to 100 patients was used, comprising 40 to 45 with Graves' ophthalmopathy and under 60 with stable Graves' hyperthyroidism. The paper's findings and limits, for the study overall: In validation, the model predicted progression to ophthalmopathy a median of about 6.5 months before onset, with roughly 70% sensitivity and almost 75% specificity. Sample size was not statistically predetermined, and investigators were not blinded to group allocation. A 13 V-J signature model separated ophthalmopathy from stable hyperthyroidism, with about 88% sensitivity and approximately 81% specificity in cross-validation and 80%/75% in testing. Most expanded thyroid clonotypes (frequency above 0.001) were also detected in blood, suggesting blood repertoires may reflect thyroid immune responses.

Amplification of TCR beta CDR3 regions was carried out from RNA transcripts. A first-round RT-PCR of the TCR CDR3 used the HTBI primer set with the Qiagen OneStep RT-PCR kit. Libraries were constructed in a second round of multiplex PCR, after which size selection and purification were performed. The libraries were sequenced on an Illumina HiSeq2000 using paired-end 100 bp reads. The study's own analysis went as follows. SOAPnuke was used to process the raw data, throwing out any read that contained adapters or uncalled bases, had a mean Phred below 15, or lacked an exact constant-primer or identifier match. COPE v1.2.5 was used to merge high-quality paired reads, and clonotypes were defined as unique nucleotide sequences. MiTCR v1.1 was used to align clonotypes to the IMGT TRBV, TRBD and TRBJ reference segments. Only V-J combinations with frequency above 0.0001, covering about 99% of repertoires, were analysed. The TCS score was defined as the ratio of F50 (clonal expansion) to E x V (chaos), calculated using BLOSUM62-based TCRdist between CDR3 peptides within each V-J. Welch's t-statistics and random forest reduced around 510 V-J features to roughly 13, which were used in a naive Bayes classifier (R e1071). TCRdb reanalyzed the raw reads on its own, using fastp at Q25 for trimming and MiXCR for clone calling, and kept in-frame beta chains. Each record represents a unique CDR3 protein, reported with the most common genes and DNA among its rows. Here the V and J calls rest on TCRdb's processing, not on the authors' analysis. This sample is represented by about 410,000 distinct CDR3 sequences; approximately 15% of them were singletons. Clones ranked in the top ten supply 15% to 20% of the sample.

The CDR3 measures 17 amino acids from cysteine to phenylalanine. Here the CDR3 DNA is all that survives: 51 bases in frame from base 1. The V end loses 0 bases and the J end loses 5 bases, and a stretch of 19 bases separates them. According to the germline V gene (reference sequence), CDR1 reads LNHNV and CDR2 reads YYDKDF. Moderately to severely active disease, a Clinical Activity Score of at least 3, a NOSPECS grade of at least 4, and a duration under 3 months were present in ophthalmopathy patients. Patients with uncontrolled infections, other autoimmune diseases, pregnancy or lactation were excluded. Diagnoses were based on clinical symptoms, serum thyroxine and TRAb, thyroid ultrasound and orbital computed tomography. PBMCs were isolated from more than 9 ml of fresh peripheral blood by Ficoll-Paque density gradient centrifugation. Trizol reagent was used to extract total RNA, and RNA quality was then checked on an Agilent 2100 Bioanalyzer.

This clonotype appeared a few times. Its antigen is not yet known. The sample holds no much larger clone one base away, and base qualities are not on file. The sample consisted of blood. The chain links TRBV15 with TRBJ1-1; the D gene cannot be named for sure. This TCR was sampled from a woman aged 25 to 39 with Graves' ophthalmopathy. At the DNA level, the sequence is TGTGCCACCAGCAGAGATTATCCGGGTATGACGAATACTGAAGCTTTCTTT. This gives the protein CATSRDYPGMTNTEAFF. Extended through the reference TRBV15 and TRBJ1-1 proteins, this CDR3 yields the full variable domain: DAMVIQNPRYQVTQFGKPVTLSCSQTLNHNVMYWYQQKSSQAPKLLFHYYDKDFNNEADTPDNFQSRRPNTSFCFLDIRSPGLGDTAMYLCATSRDYPGMTNTEAFFGQGTRLTVV.